This T cell receptor beta chain was documented in a study of OX40 agonist ivuxolimab in advanced cancers. Sequenced by immunoSEQ multiplex PCR; TCRdb stores in-frame clones only, minus some. The sample has about 53,000 clones, 70% to 85% seen once. Trimming pared 7 bases from V and 0 bases from J, leaving 14 bases between. Germline loops: CDR1 MNHEY, CDR2 SMNVEV (reference sequence). This CDR3 region has 15 residues. Here the sequenced sample was CD4+ or CD8+ T cells sorted from blood, taken in a trial of the OX40 agonist ivuxolimab. The sequence was obtained from an adult with an advanced solid tumor such as melanoma, head and neck, liver or kidney cancer. This chain links TRBV27 with TRBJ2-3, with D hard to call. CDR3 loop: CASTLQDPSTDTQYF. The DNA for the CDR3 is TGTGCCAGCACCCTTCAGGATCCTAGCACAGATACGCAGTATTTT.